This T cell receptor beta chain was found in a study of blood T cell repertoires in COVID-19. The germline V gene encodes CDR1 SNHLY and CDR2 FYNNEI. V shed 5 bases, J shed 0 bases, and the junction held 4 bases outside the gene matches. This CDR3 is 15 amino acids long. Assay used: immunoSEQ multiplex PCR; TCRdb lists only in-frame clones, some missing. The sample comprises tens of thousands of clones, approximately 84% of which are singletons, and over 15% rests with the top ten. Sequencing used peripheral blood. The TCR was taken from a man between 65 and 85 years old with active COVID-19. The chain employs TRBV2 and TRBJ2-1; 7 bases are a match to TRBD2. The CDR3: CASSPLAVSYNEQFF. CDR3 nucleotides: TGTGCCAGCAGTCCTCTAGCGGTCTCCTACAATGAGCAGTTCTTC.